Detailed here is one TCR beta chain. No antigen is known for it. This CDR3 is 14 amino acids long. CDR1 is SQVTM and CDR2 is ANQGSEA in the germline V gene. Trimming shortened V by 3 bases and J by 4 bases, and 15 bases separated the two germline ends. This sample was included in a study of shared clonotypes between healthy human individuals. As for the study in general: Each donor contributed plates that comprised three CD4 naive, three CD4 memory, two CD8 naive and one CD8 memory. Study-wide points: Memory subsets generally showed lower estimated richness than naive subsets. Generation probability values for non-shared clonotypes were lower than those for clonotypes shared by all four donors.

TCRdb keeps only in-frame clones here, not all; method: immunoSEQ multiplex PCR. Of roughly 1,600,000 clones in the sample, approximately 98.5% were seen once. V gene TRBV29-1 combines with J gene TRBJ1-1, with TRBD1 as a possible D gene (5 bases). Sequenced material: naive CD4+ T cells sorted from blood. Subset given: CD45RA+ positively selected. This receptor was identified in a man aged 25-45 years in good health. CDR3 nucleotide sequence: TGCAGCGTTGAGGCGGGGGTCTTGTCCACTGAAGCTTTCTTT. Translating gives CSVEAGVLSTEAFF.